These 25 T cell receptor beta chains originate from one sample sequenced in a study of blood T cell repertoires in COVID-19. Produced via immunoSEQ multiplex PCR; TCRdb's table is partial and in-frame only. The sample records about 270,000 clones, approximately 90% being singletons. The sample taken for sequencing was PBMCs or T cells enriched from blood (not recorded which). All receptors come from a woman between 25 and 40 years old with acute COVID-19.

The CDR3 spells CATSDRGAYGYTF. The CDR3 nucleotides are TGTGCCACCAGTGATAGGGGCGCATATGGCTACACCTTC. The gene calls are TRBV24-1 and TRBJ1-2; a possible D gene is TRBD1 (5 bases). Deletions cut 3 bases from V and 5 bases from J, with 9 bases between. The CDR3 is 13 amino acids. Germline loops: CDR1 KGHDR, CDR2 SFDVKD.

This chain links TRBV27 with TRBJ1-2; possible D gene TRBD1, 6 bases. The CDR3 has 14 amino acids. Trimming shortened V by 3 bases and J by 6 bases, and 14 bases separated the two germline ends. The germline CDR1 and CDR2 sequences are MNHEY and SMNVEV (reference sequence). This CDR3 is CASSFHRQEDGYTF. DNA of the CDR3: TGTGCCAGCAGTTTCCATAGACAGGAGGATGGCTACACCTTC.

The chain is built from TRBV5-5 and TRBJ2-7; tentatively, D is TRBD1 (6 bases). Germline V gene data show CDR1 as SGHKS and CDR2 as YYEKEE (reference sequence). Trimming stripped 4 bases from V and 3 bases from J, with 11 bases between. The CDR3 runs 13 residues. The CDR3 region is CASSLRDNYEQYF. The CDR3 coding sequence is TGTGCCAGCAGCCTACGGGACAACTACGAGCAGTACTTC.

The gene calls are TRBV6-2 or TRBV6-3 and TRBJ2-7; 12 nucleotides agree with TRBD2. Trimming removed 0 bases from V and 2 bases from J; junction bases left unmatched: 2. Germline V gives CDR1 MNHEY, CDR2 SVGEGT. CDR3 size: 16 residues. Here the CDR3 reads CASSYSPSGRAYEQYF. The CDR3 DNA follows: TGTGCCAGCAGTTACTCGCCTAGCGGGAGGGCCTACGAGCAGTACTTC.

V is TRBV28 and J is TRBJ1-1; D unclear. There are 12 residues in the CDR3. Germline CDR1 reads MDHEN; CDR2 reads SYDVKM. The V gene lost 3 bases and the J gene lost 7 bases, with 9 bases spanning the gap. CDR3 sequence (DNA): TGTGCCAGCAGTTTCCTTCTGAGTGAAGCTTTCTTT. This gives the protein CASSFLLSEAFF.

The V call is TRBV19, the J call TRBJ1-1; 7 bases line up with TRBD1. The trim removed 5 bases at V and 7 bases at J, leaving 10 bases unmatched. This CDR3 has 14 amino acids. The V gene's germline CDR1 is LNHDA and CDR2 SQIVND (reference sequence). CDR3: CASSGSGQGVEAFF. CDR3 nucleotide sequence: TGTGCCAGTAGTGGGTCGGGGCAGGGGGTTGAAGCTTTCTTT.

This clone was recorded only once. The chain combines TRBV7-9 with TRBJ2-1; D remains unclear. This CDR3 is built from 14 residues. CDR1 SEHNR and CDR2 FQNEAQ come from the germline V gene (reference sequence). With 3 bases removed from V and 6 bases from J, the gap between germline ends came to 12 bases. This chain's CDR3 is CASSFRVDVNEQFF. Written as DNA, the CDR3 is TGTGCCAGCAGCTTCCGGGTTGACGTCAATGAGCAGTTCTTC. Variable domain in full (rest from reference TRBV7-9 and TRBJ2-1): DTGVSQNPRHKITKRGQNVTFRCDPISEHNRLYWYRQTLGQGPEFLTYFQNEAQLEKSRLLSDRFSAERPKGSFSTLEIQRTEQGDSAMYLCASSFRVDVNEQFFGPGTRLTVL.

The V gene is TRBV7-6, the J gene TRBJ2-1; D call uncertain. The germline CDR1 and CDR2 sequences are SGHVS and FNYEAQ. V lost 0 bases to trimming and J lost 10 bases, with 16 bases between them. The CDR3 has 15 amino acids. The CDR3 DNA sequence: TGTGCCAGCAGCTTAGCGCTTTCACTCCCCGGGGAGCAGTTCTTC. This codes for CASSLALSLPGEQFF.

The sample holds a few counts of this clone. This rearrangement joins TRBV6-5 to TRBJ2-1; 9 positions agree with TRBD2. The germline V gene has CDR1 MNHEY and CDR2 SVGAGI. V was clipped by 3 bases and J by 4 bases; unmatched bases: 4. The CDR3 extends over 15 amino acids. The DNA for the CDR3 is TGTGCCAGCAGTTATAGCGGGAGAGTGTACAATGAGCAGTTCTTC. Its protein is CASSYSGRVYNEQFF.

The chain is built from TRBV28 and TRBJ1-2; tentative D call: TRBD1 (5 bases). The CDR3 is made up of 12 amino acids. Germline loops: CDR1 MDHEN, CDR2 SYDVKM. V lost 6 bases, J lost 4 bases, and 9 bases lay in between. The CDR3: CASSRGSYGYTF. Written as DNA, the CDR3 is TGTGCCAGCAGCCGGGGGTCCTATGGCTACACCTTC.

This clone was observed a few times. CDR3: CAISELASTGELFF. The CDR3 bases are TGTGCCATCAGTGAACTAGCTAGCACCGGGGAGCTGTTTTTT. The chain joins TRBV10-3 to TRBJ2-2; perhaps TRBD2 as D (6 bases). Germline CDR1 and CDR2: ENHRY and SYGVKD. The CDR3 extends over 14 amino acids. Trimming took off 3 bases at V and 4 bases at J, with 9 bases between the two ends.

V is TRBV6-1 and J is TRBJ2-7; the D gene is possibly TRBD2 (6 bases). The CDR3 sequence is 17 residues long. V lost 0 bases, J lost 2 bases, and 17 bases lay in between. Germline V lookup: CDR1 MNHNS, CDR2 SASEGT. CDR3 loop: CASSEAHHGSPPYEQYF. The CDR3 nucleotides read TGTGCCAGCAGTGAAGCGCACCACGGGAGTCCCCCCTACGAGCAGTACTTC.

In nucleotides, the CDR3 is TGTGCCAGCTCATCCGACAGCCTGGGGCACTCTGGAAACACCATATATTTT. The encoded protein is CASSSDSLGHSGNTIYF. This sequence joins TRBV18 and TRBJ1-3, with a possible D match to TRBD1 (5 bases). The CDR3 spans 17 residues. The V end lost 5 bases, the J end lost 0 bases, and 17 bases lay between the germline ends. The germline V gene has CDR1 KGHSH and CDR2 LQKENI.

CDR3 nucleotides: TGTGCCAGTAGTTCTGACAGGGATTCTGAAGCTTTCTTT. This translates into CASSSDRDSEAFF. This chain uses TRBV19 with TRBJ1-1, with TRBD1 matching 7 bases. Per the germline V gene, CDR1 is LNHDA and CDR2 is SQIVND (reference sequence). The V and J ends lost 5 bases and 6 bases, in that order; junction bases with no gene match: 6. The CDR3 runs 13 residues.

The rearrangement links TRBV13 to TRBJ2-6; 11 bases line up with TRBD2. With V trimmed by 5 bases and J by 0 bases, 9 bases remained unmatched. The CDR3 runs 19 residues. Germline V CDR1 and CDR2: PRHDT, FYEKMQ (reference sequence). CDR3 in amino acids: CASSRGGLADYSGANVLTF. The CDR3 nucleotides are TGTGCCAGCAGCCGGGGGGGACTAGCGGACTACTCTGGGGCCAACGTCCTGACTTTC. Full variable domain (missing parts from reference TRBV13 and TRBJ2-6): AAGVIQSPRHLIKEKRETATLKCYPIPRHDTVYWYQQGPGQDPQFLISFYEKMQSDKGSIPDRFSAQQFSDYHSELNMSSLELGDSALYFCASSRGGLADYSGANVLTFGAGSRLTVL.

The chain is built from TRBV28 and TRBJ2-3; tentatively, D is TRBD1 (5 bases). This CDR3 is 17 amino acids long. V was clipped by 3 bases and J by 0 bases, with 16 bases between them. From germline, CDR1 is MDHEN and CDR2 SYDVKM. This chain's CDR3 is CASSFPGLGKSTDTQYF. CDR3 sequence (DNA): TGTGCCAGCAGTTTCCCAGGGTTGGGGAAAAGCACAGATACGCAGTATTTT.

V gene TRBV10-3 combines with J gene TRBJ2-1; 9 nucleotides align to TRBD2. The germline gives CDR1 ENHRY, CDR2 SYGVKD. V dropped 0 bases and J dropped 5; count of bases not matched to a gene: 5. This CDR3 contains 16 residues. The CDR3 DNA sequence: TGTGCCATCAGTGAGTCTGTAGCGGGAGACAACAATGAGCAGTTCTTC. Translating it yields CAISESVAGDNNEQFF.

The chain couples TRBV18 to TRBJ2-7, with TRBD2 as a possible D gene (6 bases). Germline CDR1 and CDR2: KGHSH and LQKENI. V lost 0 bases to trimming and J lost 2 bases, with 14 bases between them. The CDR3 contains 16 residues. The CDR3 sequence is CASSPPSAGGAYEQYF. In DNA form, the CDR3 reads TGTGCCAGCTCACCACCGTCAGCGGGTGGGGCCTACGAGCAGTACTTC.

The chain joins TRBV5-1 to TRBJ2-7, with TRBD1 identical over 7 bases. Germline V gene sequence: CDR1 SGHRS, CDR2 YFSETQ. Trimming took 3 bases from V and 1 from J; bases not matched to a gene: 4. This CDR3 is 14 amino acids long. The CDR3 nucleotides read TGCGCCAGCAGCTCAATGGGACAGTCCTACGAGCAGTACTTC. Translated: CASSSMGQSYEQYF.

This sequence joins TRBV11-3 and TRBJ2-1; TRBD2 matches 10 bases. The germline V gene has CDR1 SGHNT and CDR2 YENEEA. The CDR3 loop spans 15 amino acids. The V gene end was trimmed by 4 bases and the J gene end by 8 bases; junction bases not matched to a gene: 8. The CDR3 loop reads CASSSTSGTPDEQFF. The CDR3 region has the DNA TGTGCCAGCAGCTCCACTAGCGGGACCCCCGATGAGCAGTTCTTC.

The rearrangement links TRBV29-1 to TRBJ2-2; D may be TRBD2 (7 bases). V lost 2 bases and J 7 bases, leaving 26 bases between the germline ends. The CDR3 totals 18 residues. Germline V CDR1 and CDR2: SQVTM, ANQGSEA. CDR3 nucleotide sequence: TGCAGCGTTGAAAGTGGGGGGAGGGACACCCAAATGGTCGGGGAGCTGTTTTTT. Residues: CSVESGGRDTQMVGELFF.

This chain uses TRBV5-1 with TRBJ1-1; D might be TRBD1 (6 bases). Germline assignment: CDR1 SGHRS and CDR2 YFSETQ. The CDR3 has 14 residues. The V and J ends lost 1 base and 5 bases respectively, with 12 bases between them. The CDR3 here is CASSLYRDGTEAFF. For the CDR3, the DNA is TGCGCCAGCAGCTTGTACAGGGACGGGACTGAAGCTTTCTTT.

The J gene is TRBJ2-2, the V gene TRBV27; 7 nucleotides agree with TRBD2. The CDR3 spans 14 residues. Germline loops: CDR1 MNHEY, CDR2 SMNVEV (reference sequence). J gave up 6 bases and V 2 bases, and 3 bases lay outside the gene matches. CDR3 bases: TGTGCCAGCAGTTTACTTGCGGGAGCCGGGGAGCTGTTTTTT. Encoded protein: CASSLLAGAGELFF.

The genes are TRBV5-1 and TRBJ2-1; 8 nucleotides line up with TRBD2. V shed 0 bases and J 8 bases; nucleotides not matched to a gene: 4. Germline V lookup: CDR1 SGHRS, CDR2 YFSETQ. There are 14 residues in the CDR3. The CDR3 bases are TGCGCCAGCAGCTTGGAGCGGGAGAGGTATGAGCAGTTCTTC. Its protein is CASSLERERYEQFF.

This clone was found once. V and J are TRBV18 and TRBJ2-7, with TRBD2 matching 8 bases. Trimming cost V 4 bases and J 2 bases; bases outside gene matches: 4. Germline CDR1 KGHSH, CDR2 LQKENI. CDR3 length: 14 residues. The CDR3 sequence is CASSRAGAAYEQYF. CDR3 DNA sequence: TGTGCCAGCTCACGAGCGGGAGCCGCCTACGAGCAGTACTTC. Filled out from reference TRBV18 and TRBJ2-7, the complete variable domain reads NAGVMQNPRHLVRRRGQEARLRCSPMKGHSHVYWYRQLPEEGLKFMVYLQKENIIDESGMPKERFSAEFPKEGPSILRIQQVVRGDSAAYFCASSRAGAAYEQYFGPGTRLTVT.